Shown below are 23 T cell receptor beta chains from a single sample sequenced in a study of cytomegalovirus exposure and HLA in healthy donors. The PCR contained 60 Vbeta and 13 Jbeta primers. TCRdb keeps only in-frame clones here, not all; method: immunoSEQ multiplex PCR. The sample lists some 150,000 clones, 70% to 90% occurring once. The sequenced sample was PBMCs. These TCRs come from a woman aged 25 to 45 in good health and CMV-seronegative.

This chain links TRBV5-1 with TRBJ1-2; 7 bases align to TRBD1. J gave up 4 bases and V 4 bases, and 7 bases lay outside the gene matches. The CDR3 runs 14 residues. Germline values: CDR1 SGHRS, CDR2 YFSETQ. DNA of the CDR3: TGCGCCAGCAGCCTTGGACAGGTACCCTATGGCTACACCTTC. Its translation is CASSLGQVPYGYTF.

This clone turned up a few times. This sequence joins TRBV6-1 and TRBJ1-5; possibly TRBD1 for D (5 bases). V was trimmed by 6 bases and J by 1 base, leaving 13 bases between them. CDR3 length equals 15 residues. Germline V gives CDR1 MNHNS, CDR2 SASEGT. The chain's CDR3 is CASRRDRGSNQPQHF. The CDR3 DNA reads TGTGCCAGCAGGAGGGACCGGGGGAGCAATCAGCCCCAGCATTTT.

The rearrangement joins TRBV29-1 to TRBJ1-2; 7 bases match TRBD1. Germline loops: CDR1 SQVTM, CDR2 ANQGSEA. The trim removed 7 bases at V and 1 base at J, leaving 3 bases unmatched. CDR3 size: 12 residues. CDR3 DNA sequence: TGCAGCGGCCGGGACAGTAACTATGGCTACACCTTC. Protein sequence: CSGRDSNYGYTF.

The J gene is TRBJ1-4, the V gene TRBV28; tentative D call: TRBD1 (5 bases). Trimming removed 3 bases from V and 6 bases from J, with 20 bases in between. This CDR3 comprises 17 residues. Germline V lookup: CDR1 MDHEN, CDR2 SYDVKM. The CDR3 DNA sequence: TGTGCCAGCAGTTTCAGGTGGTCGTCAGGGAGGCATGAAAAACTGTTTTTT. This sequence encodes CASSFRWSSGRHEKLFF.

The chain joins TRBV6-1 to TRBJ1-3; 8 bases match TRBD1. V lost 3 bases to trimming and J lost 4 bases; unmatched junction nucleotides: 8. CDR1 and CDR2 from the germline V gene are MNHNS and SASEGT. This CDR3 is built from 16 residues. The CDR3 loop is CASSEFGQGSGNTIYF. The CDR3 nucleotides are TGTGCCAGCAGTGAGTTTGGACAGGGATCAGGAAACACCATATATTTT.

This clone was seen once. V usage is TRBV15 and J usage is TRBJ1-2; D perhaps matches TRBD1 (6 bases). Germline CDR1 and CDR2: LNHNV and YYDKDF (reference sequence). CDR3 length: 15 residues. Between the trimmed V and J ends, which lost 4 bases and 0 bases, there was a span of 12 bases. CDR3 sequence: CATSTVRGANYGYTF. In DNA, the CDR3 is TGTGCCACCAGCACCGTCAGGGGAGCTAACTATGGCTACACCTTC. Looking up the rest from reference TRBV15 and TRBJ1-2 gives the full variable domain: DAMVIQNPRYQVTQFGKPVTLSCSQTLNHNVMYWYQQKSSQAPKLLFHYYDKDFNNEADTPDNFQSRRPNTSFCFLDIRSPGLGDTAMYLCATSTVRGANYGYTFGSGTRLTVV.

This chain links TRBV9 with TRBJ2-6; 8 bases align to TRBD1. The CDR3 has 17 residues. CDR1 SGDLS and CDR2 YYNGEE come from the germline V gene. The ends lost 4 bases at V and 3 bases at J; junction bases unmatched: 9. This chain's CDR3 is CASSTAGGIIGANVLTF. The CDR3 DNA follows: TGTGCCAGCAGCACTGCAGGGGGCATAATTGGGGCCAACGTCCTGACTTTC.

This chain joins TRBV6-5 and TRBJ2-7, with 7 bases that match TRBD2. The trim removed 6 bases at V and 2 bases at J, leaving 7 bases unmatched. The CDR3 consists of 14 residues. The germline V gene has CDR1 MNHEY and CDR2 SVGAGI. Here the CDR3 reads CASRTGGEAYEQYF. The DNA of the CDR3 is TGTGCCAGCAGGACTGGGGGGGAGGCCTACGAGCAGTACTTC.

The chain uses TRBV6-5 and TRBJ2-5, with 7 bases matching TRBD1. The closer fit of TRBJ2-7 to the DNA end suggests the J call may be wrong. CDR3 length: 15 amino acids. Per germline, CDR1 MNHEY and CDR2 SVGAGI. This CDR3 is CASSYSFAGGYEQYF. CDR3 bases: TGTGCCAGCAGTTACTCTTTCGCAGGGGGTTACGAGCAGTACTTC.

The rearrangement joins TRBV9 to TRBJ1-5, with TRBD1 as a possible D gene (5 bases). The CDR3 totals 13 residues. CDR1 and CDR2 (germline): SGDLS, YYNGEE. Trimming pared 0 bases from V and 7 bases from J, leaving 8 bases between. The CDR3 here is CASSVGTQQPQHF. The CDR3 coding sequence is TGTGCCAGCAGCGTAGGGACACAACAGCCCCAGCATTTT. Full variable domain (remainder filled in from reference TRBV9 and TRBJ1-5): DSGVTQTPKHLITATGQRVTLRCSPRSGDLSVYWYQQSLDQGLQFLIQYYNGEERAKGNILERFSAQQFPDLHSELNLSSLELGDSALYFCASSVGTQQPQHFGDGTRLSIL.

The chain is built from TRBV4-2 and TRBJ2-4; 7 nucleotides match TRBD2. The CDR3 is made up of 16 amino acids. The germline CDR1 and CDR2 sequences are LGHNA and YNFKEQ. Trimming at V came to 4 bases and at J to 1 base, leaving 7 bases not matched to a gene. CDR3 bases: TGTGCCAGCAGCCCAGTTGGGGAGGGGGCCAAAAACATTCAGTACTTC. Its translation: CASSPVGEGAKNIQYF.

This rearrangement joins TRBV30 to TRBJ2-3; the D gene is possibly TRBD1 (5 bases). The CDR3 length is 12 residues. Deletions cut 4 bases from V and 4 bases from J, with 9 bases between. Germline assignment: CDR1 GTSNPN and CDR2 SVGIG (reference sequence). The CDR3 loop reads CAWKGVADTQYF. The CDR3 coding sequence is TGTGCCTGGAAAGGGGTGGCAGATACGCAGTATTTT.

This clone was counted once. The J gene is TRBJ2-1, the V gene TRBV19, with no clear D. Germline lookup yields CDR1 LNHDA and CDR2 SQIVND (reference sequence). The CDR3 runs 17 residues. Trimming took 7 bases from V and 7 from J, leaving 26 bases between them. The CDR3 here is CASTQYNSPGFGNEQFF. CDR3 DNA sequence: TGTGCCAGTACTCAGTACAACAGCCCAGGATTTGGGAATGAGCAGTTCTTC.

V usage is TRBV19 and J usage is TRBJ1-1; the D is unclear. The CDR3 loop spans 13 amino acids. Trimming left V 6 bases short and J 1 base short, with 9 bases between. From germline, CDR1 is LNHDA and CDR2 SQIVND (reference sequence). CDR3 sequence reads: CASRTTGNTEAFF. The CDR3 region has the DNA TGTGCCAGTAGAACCACGGGGAACACTGAAGCTTTCTTT.

The CDR3 loop is CASSLGTSGGPSSYNEQFF. In DNA, the CDR3 is TGCGCCAGCAGCCTCGGGACTAGCGGGGGGCCGAGCTCCTACAATGAGCAGTTCTTC. This sequence joins TRBV4-1 and TRBJ2-1, with 15 bases fitting TRBD2. The germline gives CDR1 MGHRA, CDR2 YSYEKL. This CDR3 has 19 residues. V trimming: 4 bases; J trimming: 0 bases; junction bases outside the gene matches: 7.

The chain combines TRBV11-2 with TRBJ1-1; TRBD1 might be the D (6 bases). CDR1 and CDR2 (germline): SGHAT, FQNNGV. CDR3 size: 15 residues. The V end lost 1 base, the J end lost 3 bases, and 12 bases lay between the germline ends. This chain's CDR3 is CASSLVGAGDTEAFF. In DNA form, the CDR3 reads TGTGCCAGCAGCTTAGTGGGGGCGGGGGACACTGAAGCTTTCTTT.

This sequence joins TRBV30 and TRBJ2-1; 8 bases are shared with TRBD1. Germline loops: CDR1 GTSNPN, CDR2 SVGIG (reference sequence). The CDR3 extends over 14 amino acids. The trim removed 6 bases at V and 0 bases at J, leaving 4 bases unmatched. CDR3 loop: CACQGAVSYNEQFF. The CDR3 DNA sequence: TGTGCCTGCCAGGGGGCCGTCTCCTACAATGAGCAGTTCTTC.

The rearrangement links TRBV6-5 to TRBJ2-7, with 9 nucleotides matching TRBD1. The J segment lost 0 bases and the V segment lost 8 bases, leaving 2 bases of the junction unmatched. There are 13 residues in the CDR3. Germline loops: CDR1 MNHEY, CDR2 SVGAGI. CDR3 sequence reads: CASGTGPSYEQYF. CDR3 in DNA: TGTGCCAGCGGGACAGGGCCCTCCTACGAGCAGTACTTC.

The sample holds a few counts of this clone. The V gene is TRBV5-6, the J gene TRBJ1-1, with D possibly TRBD1 on 6 matching bases. CDR1 is SGHDT and CDR2 is YYEEEE in the germline V gene. The CDR3 consists of 16 residues. Trimming removed 4 bases from V and 1 base from J, with 17 bases in between. DNA for the CDR3: TGTGCCAGCAGCCCCACTACAGGGAACAGGAACACTGAAGCTTTCTTT. It translates to CASSPTTGNRNTEAFF. Full variable domain (rest looked up from reference TRBV5-6 and TRBJ1-1): DAGVTQSPTHLIKTRGQQVTLRCSPKSGHDTVSWYQQALGQGPQFIFQYYEEEERQRGNFPDRFSGHQFPNYSSELNVNALLLGDSALYLCASSPTTGNRNTEAFFGQGTRLTVV.

The chain's CDR3 is CATPPGRGQETQYF. The CDR3 DNA sequence: TGTGCCACCCCCCCGGGCCGAGGGCAAGAGACCCAGTACTTC. V usage is TRBV2 and J usage is TRBJ2-5; perhaps TRBD2 as D (5 bases). Germline V gives CDR1 SNHLY, CDR2 FYNNEI. Trimming shortened V by 10 bases and J by 2 bases, and 17 bases separated the two germline ends. CDR3 size: 14 residues.

V and J are TRBV19 and TRBJ2-7, with D perhaps TRBD1 (6 bases). Germline V gene lookup returns CDR1 LNHDA and CDR2 SQIVND (reference sequence). Trimming left V 7 bases short and J 2 bases short, with 18 bases between. The length of the CDR3 is 15 residues. The CDR3 DNA reads as TGTGCCAGTAAAGGGGCAAACAGGGAGACCTACGAGCAGTACTTC. Its translation is CASKGANRETYEQYF. Using reference TRBV19 and TRBJ2-7 for the parts outside the CDR3, the full variable domain is DGGITQSPKYLFRKEGQNVTLSCEQNLNHDAMYWYRQDPGQGLRLIYYSQIVNDFQKGDIAEGYSVSREKKESFPLTVTSAQKNPTAFYLCASKGANRETYEQYFGPGTRLTVT.

The chain couples TRBV28 to TRBJ1-2; a possible D gene is TRBD1 (6 bases). Germline V gene lookup returns CDR1 MDHEN and CDR2 SYDVKM. The CDR3 is made up of 16 amino acids. V was pared by 7 bases and J by 2 bases, with 20 bases between. The CDR3 DNA follows: TGTGCCAGCAAAACCCCTCCGGGACACCTAAACTATGGCTACACCTTC. This gives the protein CASKTPPGHLNYGYTF.

This chain links TRBV9 with TRBJ1-4; D gene ambiguous. The germline gives CDR1 SGDLS, CDR2 YYNGEE. Trimming shortened V by 1 base and J by 2 bases, and 9 bases separated the two germline ends. The CDR3 spans 15 residues. This chain's CDR3 is CASSVSPGTNEKLFF. In nucleotides, the CDR3 is TGTGCCAGCAGCGTATCCCCCGGTACTAATGAAAAACTGTTTTTT. Looking up the rest from reference TRBV9 and TRBJ1-4 gives the full variable domain: DSGVTQTPKHLITATGQRVTLRCSPRSGDLSVYWYQQSLDQGLQFLIQYYNGEERAKGNILERFSAQQFPDLHSELNLSSLELGDSALYFCASSVSPGTNEKLFFGSGTQLSVL.